The source of this T cell receptor (beta chain) is a study of control samples from healthy donors and cancer patients. Germline assignment: CDR1 MNHEY and CDR2 SMNVEV (reference sequence). This CDR3 is built from 15 residues. V gave up 5 bases and J gave up 2 bases, with 14 bases separating them. Assay used: immunoSEQ multiplex PCR; TCRdb lists only in-frame clones, some missing. Of over 110,000 clones in the sample, roughly 92% were seen once. This rearrangement joins TRBV27 to TRBJ2-3; D uncertain. This clonotype originated in a young man in good health. Material for sequencing was blood. Here the CDR3 reads CASSDAITNTDTQYF. CDR3 sequence (DNA): TGTGCCAGCAGTGACGCAATAACGAACACAGATACGCAGTATTTT.